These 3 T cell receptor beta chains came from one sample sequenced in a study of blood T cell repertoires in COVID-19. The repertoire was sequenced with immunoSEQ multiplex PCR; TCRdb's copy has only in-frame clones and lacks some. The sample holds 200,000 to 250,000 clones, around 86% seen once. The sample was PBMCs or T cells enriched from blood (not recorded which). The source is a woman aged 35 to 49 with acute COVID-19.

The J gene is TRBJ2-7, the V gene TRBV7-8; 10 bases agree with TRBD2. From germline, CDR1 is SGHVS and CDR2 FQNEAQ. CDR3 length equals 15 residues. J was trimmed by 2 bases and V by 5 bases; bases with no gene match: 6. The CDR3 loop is CASSLALAGAYEQYF. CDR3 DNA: TGTGCCAGCAGCCTGGCCCTAGCGGGAGCCTACGAGCAGTACTTC. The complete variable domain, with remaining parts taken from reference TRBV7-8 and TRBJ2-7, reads GAGVSQSPRYKVAKRGQDVALRCDPISGHVSLFWYQQALGQGPEFLTYFQNEAQLDKSGLPSDRFFAERPEGSVSTLKIQRTQQEDSAVYLCASSLALAGAYEQYFGPGTRLTVT.

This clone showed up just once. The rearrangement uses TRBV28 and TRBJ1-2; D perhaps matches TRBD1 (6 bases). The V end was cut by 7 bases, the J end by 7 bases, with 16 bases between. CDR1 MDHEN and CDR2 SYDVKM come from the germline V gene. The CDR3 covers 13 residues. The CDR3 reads CASTMGQGLGYTF. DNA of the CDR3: TGTGCCAGCACCATGGGGCAGGGGCTTGGCTACACCTTC.

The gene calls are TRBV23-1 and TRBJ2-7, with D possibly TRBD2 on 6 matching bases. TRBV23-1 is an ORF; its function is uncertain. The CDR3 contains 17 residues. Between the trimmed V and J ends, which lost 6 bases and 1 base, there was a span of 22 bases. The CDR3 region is CASSLTRAEGHSYEQYF. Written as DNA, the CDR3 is TGCGCCAGCAGCCTGACCCGCGCGGAGGGCCATTCCTACGAGCAGTACTTC.